Below are 6 T cell receptor beta chains sequenced from a single sample in a study of PD-1 blockade in classical Hodgkin lymphoma. Patients all relapsed after autologous stem cell transplantation, and there was variation in brentuximab vedotin exposure. Clones were read by immunoSEQ multiplex PCR, and TCRdb kept only the in-frame ones, dropping some. This sample has approximately 65,000 clones, with 88% found just once. The specimen comprised peripheral blood mononuclear cells (PBMCs), sampled at baseline. The receptors come from a human donor with classical Hodgkin lymphoma.

The chain joins TRBV11-1 to TRBJ2-2, with D tentatively TRBD1 or TRBD2 (7 bases each). V was pared by 2 bases and J by 5 bases, with 18 bases between. The CDR3 covers 17 residues. CDR1 and CDR2 (germline): SGHAT, FQDESV (reference sequence). CDR3 nucleotides: TGTGCCAGCAGCTTATGGGGAGGGGGCCCTTCTACCGGGGAGCTGTTTTTT. This gives the protein CASSLWGGGPSTGELFF.

As regards this clone: Additional DNA sequences in this sample encode the identical CDR3. The CDR3: CASSRGQDYGYTF. The DNA of the CDR3 is TGTGCCAGCAGTCGGGGACAGGACTATGGCTACACCTTC. This sequence joins TRBV27 and TRBJ1-2; 8 bases match TRBD1. The CDR3 runs 13 residues. The V gene end was trimmed by 5 bases and the J gene end by 3 bases; junction bases not matched to a gene: 2. Germline loops: CDR1 MNHEY, CDR2 SMNVEV (reference sequence).

V gene TRBV7-6 combines with J gene TRBJ2-1, with 8 bases matching TRBD2. The CDR3 sequence is 19 residues long. Germline CDR1 is SGHVS and CDR2 is FNYEAQ. V gave up 5 bases and J gave up 0 bases; unmatched junction bases: 15. As DNA, the CDR3 is TGTGCCAGCAGCCACGGGACTAGTGGAGCCCCAGGCTCCTACAATGAGCAGTTCTTC. It is translated as CASSHGTSGAPGSYNEQFF.

Notes on this clone: Additional DNA sequences in this sample encode the identical CDR3. CDR3 residues: CASSLGQNYGYTF. The CDR3 DNA reads TGCGCCAGCAGCTTGGGACAGAACTATGGCTACACCTTC. The chain employs TRBV5-1 and TRBJ1-2; maybe TRBD1 (5 bases). The CDR3 is made up of 13 amino acids. Germline loops: CDR1 SGHRS, CDR2 YFSETQ. V was trimmed by 0 bases and J by 2 bases, leaving 5 bases between them.

This clone was counted a single time. V is TRBV6-5 and J is TRBJ1-2; 9 bases are shared with TRBD1. With 6 bases clipped from V and 8 bases from J, the junction kept 7 bases outside the gene matches. The germline CDR1 and CDR2 sequences are MNHEY and SVGAGI. The CDR3 extends over 13 amino acids. CDR3 residues: CASSPRGQGGYTF. The CDR3 DNA sequence: TGTGCCAGCAGCCCGAGGGGACAGGGCGGCTACACCTTC.

V usage is TRBV4-2 and J usage is TRBJ2-7; 11 bases line up with TRBD1. Trimming cost V 0 bases and J 5 bases; bases outside gene matches: 6. Germline values: CDR1 LGHNA, CDR2 YNFKEQ. This CDR3 has 16 amino acids. DNA for the CDR3: TGTGCCAGCAGCCAAGAGTGGACAGGGGGCTTGGACGAGCAGTACTTC. Its protein is CASSQEWTGGLDEQYF.